The next 13 T cell receptor beta chains were all read from a single sample in a study of T-cell reconstitution after alpha-beta-depleted transplantation in children. Unique molecular identifiers were built into the TCRbeta library. Each CDR3 protein is one row after TCRdb ran MiXCR on the PCR reads. The repertoire holds hundreds of thousands of distinct CDR3 sequences, with roughly a quarter as singletons. The sequencing here drew on PBMCs, mostly from graft donor cells, taken 360 days after TCRalphabeta/CD19-depleted stem cell transplant. All receptors come from a female patient between 2 and 15 years old who had a stem cell transplant for congenital amegakaryocytic thrombocytopenia, so the T cells may come from the graft donor.

This clonotype was observed a few times. The rearrangement joins TRBV5-1 to TRBJ2-1; a possible D gene is TRBD1 (5 bases). Trimming left V 7 bases short and J 7 bases short, with 9 bases between. Germline V CDR1 and CDR2: SGHRS, YFSETQ. The CDR3 consists of 11 residues. The CDR3 loop is CASQGWNEQFF. The CDR3 bases are TGCGCCAGCCAGGGTTGGAATGAGCAGTTCTTC.

The chain couples TRBV7-9 to TRBJ1-1, with 9 bases that match TRBD1. V gave up 4 bases and J gave up 1 base; unmatched junction bases: 4. Germline V gene sequence: CDR1 SEHNR, CDR2 FQNEAQ (reference sequence). The CDR3 is 15 residues long. The CDR3 loop reads CASSSGQGRNTEAFF. CDR3 DNA sequence: TGTGCCAGCAGCTCAGGACAGGGGAGGAACACTGAAGCTTTCTTT. The complete variable domain, with remaining parts taken from reference TRBV7-9 and TRBJ1-1, reads DTGVSQNPRHKITKRGQNVTFRCDPISEHNRLYWYRQTLGQGPEFLTYFQNEAQLEKSRLLSDRFSAERPKGSFSTLEIQRTEQGDSAMYLCASSSGQGRNTEAFFGQGTRLTVV.

The sample holds a few counts of this clonotype. The genes are TRBV29-1 and TRBJ2-2; the match to TRBD2 covers 8 bases. The CDR3 loop spans 15 amino acids. V gave up 4 bases and J gave up 0 bases; unmatched junction bases: 4. Germline assignment: CDR1 SQVTM and CDR2 ANQGSEA. The DNA of the CDR3 is TGCAGCGTTGGGGTAGCGGGGACGAACACCGGGGAGCTGTTTTTT. Translated: CSVGVAGTNTGELFF.

This chain joins TRBV4-2 and TRBJ2-3; D is undetermined. CDR3 length: 16 residues. The V end lost 1 base, the J end lost 0 bases, and 11 bases lay between the germline ends. Germline V gene data show CDR1 as LGHNA and CDR2 as YNFKEQ. The CDR3 loop is CASSQGFPPSTDTQYF. The CDR3, as DNA: TGTGCCAGCAGCCAAGGGTTCCCCCCCAGCACAGATACGCAGTATTTT.

The chain has TRBV5-6 and TRBJ2-5; D is unclear. V was trimmed by 3 bases and J by 4 bases, leaving 7 bases between them. CDR3 length: 12 amino acids. CDR1 is SGHDT and CDR2 is YYEEEE in the germline V gene. CDR3 sequence reads: CASSYPGETQYF. The CDR3 DNA is TGTGCCAGCAGCTATCCGGGAGAGACCCAGTACTTC.

In the case of this clonotype: A read error is possible here, since a much larger clone lies one base away. J is TRBJ2-7 and V is TRBV4-1, with 7 nucleotides matching TRBD1. The CDR3 contains 15 residues. Germline-derived CDR1 and CDR2 are MGHRA and YSYEKL. Unmatched junction bases numbered 4, after V lost 2 bases and J lost 0 bases. CDR3 amino acids: CASSQWDSYSYEQYF. CDR3 DNA sequence: TGCGCCAGCAGCCAATGGGACAGTTACTCCTACGAGCAGTACTTC.

CDR3 sequence reads: CASRGLDSLSYEQYF. The CDR3 DNA sequence: TGTGCCAGCAGAGGACTAGACAGCTTATCCTACGAGCAGTACTTC. The chain employs TRBV6-1 and TRBJ2-7; 7 nucleotides line up with TRBD2. CDR3 length equals 15 residues. Germline-derived CDR1 and CDR2 are MNHNS and SASEGT. V dropped 6 bases and J dropped 1; count of bases not matched to a gene: 9.

This clonotype showed up many times. The chain carries TRBV2 and TRBJ2-3, with D possibly matching TRBD2 (5 bases). From germline, CDR1 is SNHLY and CDR2 FYNNEI. V was shortened by 6 bases and J by 5 bases, with 12 bases between the two germline ends. The CDR3 is 13 amino acids. CDR3 bases: TGTGCCAGCAGCAGCGGTACTAGAGATACGCAGTATTTT. Translated, it gives CASSSGTRDTQYF.

This clonotype was detected only a few times. The chain links TRBV11-2 to TRBJ2-1; tentative D call: TRBD2 (5 bases). V was shortened by 3 bases and J by 1 base, with 10 bases between the two germline ends. Germline V gene sequence: CDR1 SGHAT, CDR2 FQNNGV. The CDR3 sequence is 15 residues long. The CDR3 sequence is CASSFSDYSYNEQFF. CDR3 DNA sequence: TGTGCCAGCAGCTTTTCAGACTATTCCTACAATGAGCAGTTCTTC.

This clonotype was counted a few times. This rearrangement joins TRBV5-1 to TRBJ2-3; D may match TRBD1 or TRBD2 (5 bases each). Germline values: CDR1 SGHRS, CDR2 YFSETQ. V was clipped by 4 bases and J by 0 bases, with 9 bases between them. The CDR3 is 14 residues long. The DNA of the CDR3 is TGCGCCAGCAGCAAGGGACCGAGCACAGATACGCAGTATTTT. This sequence encodes CASSKGPSTDTQYF.

This clonotype came up a few times. The V call is TRBV28, the J call TRBJ1-1, with no clear D. V lost 1 base to trimming and J lost 2 bases, with 11 bases between them. CDR1 and CDR2 from the germline V gene are MDHEN and SYDVKM. The CDR3 contains 15 residues. The CDR3 nucleotides read TGTGCCAGCAGTTTATCTATTCGGGCTAACACTGAAGCTTTCTTT. As protein: CASSLSIRANTEAFF.

The chain joins TRBV27 to TRBJ2-7, with TRBD1 matching over 8 bases. The CDR3 extends over 14 amino acids. The junction had 5 bases not matched to a gene; V was cut back by 2 bases and J by 5 bases. The germline CDR1 and CDR2 sequences are MNHEY and SMNVEV (reference sequence). CDR3 region: CASSLEGRGHEQYF. CDR3 bases: TGTGCCAGCAGTTTAGAGGGCAGGGGGCACGAGCAGTACTTC.

V and J are TRBV12-3 or TRBV12-4 and TRBJ2-1, with 10 bases aligning to TRBD2. The CDR3 runs to 16 residues. The V and J ends lost 4 bases and 7 bases, in that order; junction bases with no gene match: 10. CDR3 loop: CASSSGQRGGGNEQFF. CDR3 bases: TGTGCCAGCAGTTCCGGCCAGCGGGGGGGCGGGAATGAGCAGTTCTTC.